The clone carrying this T cell receptor (beta chain) was found a few times. Its cognate antigen is unknown. This record belongs to a study of long-term antiretroviral therapy in people with HIV. Overall study findings and caveats: The blood, collected between about 2004 and 2017, was possibly taken under older ART regimens.

The V end was cut by 0 bases, the J end by 5 bases, with 10 bases between. This CDR3 region has 14 residues. CDR1 SGHTA and CDR2 FQGTGA come from the germline V gene. It was version v3.0 of the immunoSEQ assay that was run at survey level. Profiled with immunoSEQ multiplex PCR; TCRdb holds only in-frame clones, not every one. The table has 30,000 to 35,000 clones, around 78% seen once. This chain uses TRBV7-3 with TRBJ1-1; the D gene is possibly TRBD1 (6 bases). The TCR was taken from a woman in her fifties or sixties with HIV. The input for sequencing was unsorted PBMCs, taken 3.1 years after starting antiretroviral therapy. The CDR3: CASSLTGGETEAFF. CDR3 DNA: TGTGCCAGCAGCTTAACGGGGGGCGAGACTGAAGCTTTCTTT.